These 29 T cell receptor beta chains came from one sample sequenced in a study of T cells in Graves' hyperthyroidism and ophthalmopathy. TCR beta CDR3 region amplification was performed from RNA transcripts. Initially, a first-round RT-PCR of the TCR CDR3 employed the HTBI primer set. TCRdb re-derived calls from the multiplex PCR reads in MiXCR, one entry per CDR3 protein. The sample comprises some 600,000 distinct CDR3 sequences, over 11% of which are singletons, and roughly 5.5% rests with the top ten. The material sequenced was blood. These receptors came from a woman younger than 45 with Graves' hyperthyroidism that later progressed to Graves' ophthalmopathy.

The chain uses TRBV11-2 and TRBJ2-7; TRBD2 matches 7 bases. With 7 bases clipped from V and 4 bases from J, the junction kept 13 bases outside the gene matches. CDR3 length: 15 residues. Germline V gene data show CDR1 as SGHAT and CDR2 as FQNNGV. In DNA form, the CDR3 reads TGTGCCAGCACCCCTGGGGGAGGGCCTACGTACGAGCAGTACTTC. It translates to CASTPGGGPTYEQYF.

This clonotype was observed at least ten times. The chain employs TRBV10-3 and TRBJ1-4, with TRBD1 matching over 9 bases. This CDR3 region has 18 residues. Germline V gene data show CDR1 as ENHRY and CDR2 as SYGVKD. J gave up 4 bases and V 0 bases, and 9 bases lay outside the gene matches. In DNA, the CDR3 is TGTGCCATCAGTGAGTCGCCGGACAGGGGAAGAGATAATGAAAAACTGTTTTTT. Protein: CAISESPDRGRDNEKLFF.

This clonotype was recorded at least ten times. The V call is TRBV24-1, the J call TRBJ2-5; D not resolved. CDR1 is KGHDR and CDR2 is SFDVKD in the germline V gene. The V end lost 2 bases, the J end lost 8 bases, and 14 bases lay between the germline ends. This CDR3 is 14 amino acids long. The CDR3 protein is CATSDSTMAATQYF. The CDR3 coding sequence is TGTGCCACCAGTGATTCGACGATGGCAGCAACCCAGTACTTC.

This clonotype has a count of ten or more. CDR3 DNA sequence: TGTGCCAGCAGTGCTGGGGACATGAACACTGAAGCTTTCTTT. Residues: CASSAGDMNTEAFF. The chain employs TRBV2 and TRBJ1-1; TRBD1 might be the D (6 bases). The CDR3 has 14 residues. CDR1 is SNHLY, CDR2 FYNNEI, per germline. Trimming cost V 4 bases and J 0 bases, with 9 bases left between them.

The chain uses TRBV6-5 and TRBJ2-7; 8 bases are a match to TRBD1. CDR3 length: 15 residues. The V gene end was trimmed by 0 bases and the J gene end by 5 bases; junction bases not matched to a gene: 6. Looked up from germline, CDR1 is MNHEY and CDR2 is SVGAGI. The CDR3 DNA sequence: TGTGCCAGCAGTTACTCTAACAGGGGGGCCGACGAGCAGTACTTC. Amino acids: CASSYSNRGADEQYF.

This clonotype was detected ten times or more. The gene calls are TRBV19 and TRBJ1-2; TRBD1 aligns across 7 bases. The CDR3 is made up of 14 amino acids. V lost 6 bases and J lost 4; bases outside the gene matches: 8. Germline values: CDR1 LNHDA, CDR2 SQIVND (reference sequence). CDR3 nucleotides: TGTGCCAGTAGCGATAGCGGACAGGTCTATGGCTACACCTTC. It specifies CASSDSGQVYGYTF.

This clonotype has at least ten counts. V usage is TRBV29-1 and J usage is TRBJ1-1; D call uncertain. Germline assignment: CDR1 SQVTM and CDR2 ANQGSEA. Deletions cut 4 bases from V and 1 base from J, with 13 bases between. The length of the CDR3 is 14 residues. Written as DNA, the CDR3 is TGCAGCGTTGTCGAGAGAGGAACGAACACTGAAGCTTTCTTT. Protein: CSVVERGTNTEAFF.

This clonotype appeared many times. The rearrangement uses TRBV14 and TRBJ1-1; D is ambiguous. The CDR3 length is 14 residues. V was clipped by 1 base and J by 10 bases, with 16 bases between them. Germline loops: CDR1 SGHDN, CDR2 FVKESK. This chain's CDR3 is CASSQVLSTPPAFF. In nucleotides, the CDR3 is TGTGCCAGCAGCCAAGTACTTTCCACACCTCCAGCTTTCTTT.

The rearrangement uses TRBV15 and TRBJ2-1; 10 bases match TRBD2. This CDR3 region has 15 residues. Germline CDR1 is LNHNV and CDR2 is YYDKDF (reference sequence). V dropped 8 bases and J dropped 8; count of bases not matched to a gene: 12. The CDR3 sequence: CATGKAGGPFHEQFF. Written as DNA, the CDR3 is TGTGCCACCGGAAAAGCGGGAGGGCCTTTCCATGAGCAGTTCTTC.

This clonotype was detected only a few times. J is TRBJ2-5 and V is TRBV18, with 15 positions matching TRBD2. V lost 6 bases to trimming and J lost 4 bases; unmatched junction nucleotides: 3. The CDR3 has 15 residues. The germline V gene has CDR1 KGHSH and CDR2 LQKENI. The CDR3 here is CASSTGLAGGETQYF. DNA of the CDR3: TGTGCCAGCTCTACGGGACTAGCGGGAGGAGAGACCCAGTACTTC.

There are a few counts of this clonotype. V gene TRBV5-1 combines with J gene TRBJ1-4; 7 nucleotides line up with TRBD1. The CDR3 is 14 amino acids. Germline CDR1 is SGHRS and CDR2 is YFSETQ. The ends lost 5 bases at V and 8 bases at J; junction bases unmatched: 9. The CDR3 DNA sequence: TGCGCCAGCAGTTTACAGGGGCAGAACGAAAAACTGTTTTTT. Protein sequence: CASSLQGQNEKLFF. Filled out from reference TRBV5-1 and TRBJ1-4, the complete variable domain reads KAGVTQTPRYLIKTRGQQVTLSCSPISGHRSVSWYQQTPGQGLQFLFEYFSETQRNKGNFPGRFSGRQFSNSRSEMNVSTLELGDSALYLCASSLQGQNEKLFFGSGTQLSVL.

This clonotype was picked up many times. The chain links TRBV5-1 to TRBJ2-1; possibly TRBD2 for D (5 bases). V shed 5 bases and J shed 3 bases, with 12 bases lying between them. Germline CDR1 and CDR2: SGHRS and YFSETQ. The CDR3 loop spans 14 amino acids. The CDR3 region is CASSTVGDYNEQFF. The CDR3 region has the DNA TGCGCCAGCAGTACTGTGGGAGACTACAATGAGCAGTTCTTC.

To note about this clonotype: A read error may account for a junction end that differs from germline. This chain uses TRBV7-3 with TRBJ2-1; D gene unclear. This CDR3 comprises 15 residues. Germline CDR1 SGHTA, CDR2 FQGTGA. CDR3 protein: CASSSPLRSHNEQFF. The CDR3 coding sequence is TGTGCCAGCAGCTCGCCTCTGCGCTCCCACAATGAGCAGTTCTTC. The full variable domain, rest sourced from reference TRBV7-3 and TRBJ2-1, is GAGVSQTPSNKVTEKGKYVELRCDPISGHTALYWYRQSLGQGPEFLIYFQGTGAADDSGLPNDRFFAVRPEGSVSTLKIQRTERGDSAVYLCASSSPLRSHNEQFFGPGTRLTVL.

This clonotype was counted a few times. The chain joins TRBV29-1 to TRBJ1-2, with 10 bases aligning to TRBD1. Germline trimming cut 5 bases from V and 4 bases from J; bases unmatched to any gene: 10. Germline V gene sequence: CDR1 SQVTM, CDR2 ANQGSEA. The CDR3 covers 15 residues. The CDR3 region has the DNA TGCAGCGTTTCTGGGACAGGGGAGTATCCCTATGGCTACACCTTC. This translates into CSVSGTGEYPYGYTF.

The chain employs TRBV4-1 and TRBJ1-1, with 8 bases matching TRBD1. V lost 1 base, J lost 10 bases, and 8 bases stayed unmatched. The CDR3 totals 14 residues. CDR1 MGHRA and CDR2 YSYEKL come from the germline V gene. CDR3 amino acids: CASSQAGTGSGAFF. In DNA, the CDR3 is TGCGCCAGCAGCCAAGCCGGGACAGGCTCTGGAGCTTTCTTT.

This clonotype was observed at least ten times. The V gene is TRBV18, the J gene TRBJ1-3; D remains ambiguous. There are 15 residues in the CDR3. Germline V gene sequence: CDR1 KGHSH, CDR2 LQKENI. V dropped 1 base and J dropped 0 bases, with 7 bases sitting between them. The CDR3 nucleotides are TGTGCCAGCTCACCACGGGAGAGCTCTGGAAACACCATATATTTT. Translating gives CASSPRESSGNTIYF.

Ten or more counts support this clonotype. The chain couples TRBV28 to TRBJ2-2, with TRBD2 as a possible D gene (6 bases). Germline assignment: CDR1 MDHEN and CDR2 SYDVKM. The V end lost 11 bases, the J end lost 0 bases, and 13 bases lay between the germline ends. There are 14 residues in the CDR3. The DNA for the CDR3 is TGTGCCGGGGAGGACCGAGCGAACACCGGGGAGCTGTTTTTT. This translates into CAGEDRANTGELFF. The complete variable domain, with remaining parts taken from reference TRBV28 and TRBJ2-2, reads DVKVTQSSRYLVKRTGEKVFLECVQDMDHENMFWYRQDPGLGLRLIYFSYDVKMKEKGDIPEGYSVSREKKERFSLILESASTNQTSMYLCAGEDRANTGELFFGEGSRLTVL.

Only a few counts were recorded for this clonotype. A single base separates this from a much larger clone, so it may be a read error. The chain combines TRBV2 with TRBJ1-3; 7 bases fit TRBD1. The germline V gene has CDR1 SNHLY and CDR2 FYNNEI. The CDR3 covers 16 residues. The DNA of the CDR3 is TGTGCCAGCAGTTGGTCCGGGACAGCGGATGGAAACACCATATGTTTT. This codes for CASSWSGTADGNTICF.

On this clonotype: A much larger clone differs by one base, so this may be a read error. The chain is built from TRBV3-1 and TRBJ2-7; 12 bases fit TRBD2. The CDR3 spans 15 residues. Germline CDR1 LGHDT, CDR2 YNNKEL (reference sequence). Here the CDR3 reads CACSPRLAGEYEQYF. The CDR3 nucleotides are TGTGCCTGCAGCCCGAGACTAGCGGGAGAGTACGAGCAGTACTTC.

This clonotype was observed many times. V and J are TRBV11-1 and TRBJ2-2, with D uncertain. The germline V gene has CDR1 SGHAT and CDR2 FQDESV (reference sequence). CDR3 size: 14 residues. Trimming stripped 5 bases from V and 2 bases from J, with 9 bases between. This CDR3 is CASSELVNTGELFF. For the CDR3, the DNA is TGTGCCAGCAGCGAGCTTGTTAACACCGGGGAGCTGTTTTTT.

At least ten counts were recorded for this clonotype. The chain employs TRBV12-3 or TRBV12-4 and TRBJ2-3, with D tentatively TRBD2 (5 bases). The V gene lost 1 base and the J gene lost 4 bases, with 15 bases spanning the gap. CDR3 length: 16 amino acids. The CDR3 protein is CASSLGGLGLADTQYF. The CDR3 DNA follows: TGTGCCAGCAGTTTAGGAGGACTCGGGTTGGCAGATACGCAGTATTTT.

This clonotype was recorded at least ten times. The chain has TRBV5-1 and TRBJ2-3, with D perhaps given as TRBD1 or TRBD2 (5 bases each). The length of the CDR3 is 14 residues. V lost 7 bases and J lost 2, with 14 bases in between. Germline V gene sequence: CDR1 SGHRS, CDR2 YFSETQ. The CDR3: CASGGRDDTDTQYF. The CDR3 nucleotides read TGCGCCAGCGGAGGCAGGGACGACACAGATACGCAGTATTTT. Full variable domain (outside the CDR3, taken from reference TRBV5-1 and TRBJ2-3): KAGVTQTPRYLIKTRGQQVTLSCSPISGHRSVSWYQQTPGQGLQFLFEYFSETQRNKGNFPGRFSGRQFSNSRSEMNVSTLELGDSALYLCASGGRDDTDTQYFGPGTRLTVL.

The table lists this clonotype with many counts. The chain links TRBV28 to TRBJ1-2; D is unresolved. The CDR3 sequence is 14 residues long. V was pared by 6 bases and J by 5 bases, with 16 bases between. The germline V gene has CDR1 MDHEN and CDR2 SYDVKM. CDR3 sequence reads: CASRTPGVYYGYTF. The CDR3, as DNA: TGTGCCAGCAGGACTCCCGGGGTTTATTATGGCTACACCTTC.

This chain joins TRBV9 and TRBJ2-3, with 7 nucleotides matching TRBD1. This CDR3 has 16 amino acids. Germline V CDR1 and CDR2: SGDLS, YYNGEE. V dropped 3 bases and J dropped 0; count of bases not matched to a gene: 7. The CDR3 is CASSGIDRESTDTQYF. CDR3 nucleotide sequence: TGTGCCAGCAGCGGGATTGACAGGGAGAGCACAGATACGCAGTATTTT.

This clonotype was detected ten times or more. CDR3 nucleotides: TGTGCCAGCAGTGAAATGAAAGCCCGTGGCGGCTACACCTTC. Translating it yields CASSEMKARGGYTF. The chain uses TRBV2 and TRBJ1-2; D uncertain. Trimming left V 2 bases short and J 8 bases short, with 15 bases between. Looked up from germline, CDR1 is SNHLY and CDR2 is FYNNEI. The CDR3 has 14 residues. Full variable domain (outside the CDR3, taken from reference TRBV2 and TRBJ1-2): EPEVTQTPSHQVTQMGQEVILRCVPISNHLYFYWYRQILGQKVEFLVSFYNNEISEKSEIFDDQFSVERPDGSNFTLKIRSTKLEDSAMYFCASSEMKARGGYTFGSGTRLTVV.

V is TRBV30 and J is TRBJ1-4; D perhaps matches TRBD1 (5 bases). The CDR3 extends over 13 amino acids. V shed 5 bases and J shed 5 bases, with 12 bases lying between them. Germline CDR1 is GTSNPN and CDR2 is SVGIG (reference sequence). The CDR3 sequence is CAWSRGPNEKLFF. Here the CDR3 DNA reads TGTGCCTGGTCCCGGGGCCCGAATGAAAAACTGTTTTTT.

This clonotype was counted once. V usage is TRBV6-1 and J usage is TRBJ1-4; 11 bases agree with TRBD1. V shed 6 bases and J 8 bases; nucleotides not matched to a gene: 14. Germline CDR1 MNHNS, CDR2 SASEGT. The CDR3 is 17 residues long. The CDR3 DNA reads TGTGCCAGCAGCCTGCGTCGGACAGGGGGCGAACGGGAAAAACTGTTTTTT. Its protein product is CASSLRRTGGEREKLFF.

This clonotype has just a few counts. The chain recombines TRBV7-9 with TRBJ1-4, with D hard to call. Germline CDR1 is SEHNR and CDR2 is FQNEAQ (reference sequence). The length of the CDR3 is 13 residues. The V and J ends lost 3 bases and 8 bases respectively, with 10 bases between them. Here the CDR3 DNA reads TGTGCCAGCAGCTTCCTGGTTGGGGAAAAACTGTTTTTT. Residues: CASSFLVGEKLFF.

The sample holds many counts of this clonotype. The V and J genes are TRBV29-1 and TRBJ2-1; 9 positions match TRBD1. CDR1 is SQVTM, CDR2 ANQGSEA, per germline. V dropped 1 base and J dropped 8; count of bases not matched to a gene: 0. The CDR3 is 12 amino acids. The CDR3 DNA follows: TGCAGCGTTGAAGGACAGGGGGATGAGCAGTTCTTC. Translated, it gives CSVEGQGDEQFF.